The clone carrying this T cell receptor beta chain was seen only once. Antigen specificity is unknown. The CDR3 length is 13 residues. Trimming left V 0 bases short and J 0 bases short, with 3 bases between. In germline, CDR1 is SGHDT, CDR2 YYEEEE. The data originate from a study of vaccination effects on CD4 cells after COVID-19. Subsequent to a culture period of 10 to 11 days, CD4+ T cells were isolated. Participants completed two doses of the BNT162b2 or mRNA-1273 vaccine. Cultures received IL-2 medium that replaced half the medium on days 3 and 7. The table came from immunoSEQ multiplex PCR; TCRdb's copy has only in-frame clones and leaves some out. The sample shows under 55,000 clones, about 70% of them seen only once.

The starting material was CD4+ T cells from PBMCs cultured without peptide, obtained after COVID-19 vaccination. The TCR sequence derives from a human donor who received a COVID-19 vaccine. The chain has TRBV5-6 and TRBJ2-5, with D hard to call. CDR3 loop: CASSLDNQETQYF. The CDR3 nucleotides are TGTGCCAGCAGCTTGGATAACCAAGAGACCCAGTACTTC.